This T cell receptor (beta chain) came from a study of blood T cell repertoires in COVID-19. Study information: COVID-19 samples from acute and convalescent phases originated in the United States, Italy and Spain.

The Seattle patients joined while their infection was active and were tracked longitudinally afterward. The germline V and J ends were trimmed by 1 base and 2 bases, with 11 bases remaining between them. Germline CDR1 and CDR2: LGHNA and YNFKEQ. The CDR3 is made up of 16 amino acids. The repertoire was sequenced with immunoSEQ multiplex PCR; TCRdb's copy has only in-frame clones and lacks some. The table shows about 190,000 clones, with about 86% occurring only once. The rearrangement joins TRBV4-2 to TRBJ1-4, with D possibly matching TRBD1 (5 bases). The sequence came from a woman between 65 and 79 years old with COVID-19, enrolled during active disease. Material: peripheral blood. CDR3 in DNA: TGTGCCAGCAGCCAAGTAGGGGCTGGGACTAATGAAAAACTGTTTTTT. Protein sequence: CASSQVGAGTNEKLFF.